This TCR beta chain was recorded in a study of response to subunit inactivated influenza vaccine. From the RT-PCR reads, TCRdb called clonotypes with MiXCR, one entry per CDR3 protein. The table records under 500,000 distinct CDR3 sequences, roughly 9.8% of them present only once. V shed 6 bases and J shed 5 bases, with 8 bases lying between them. The germline gives CDR1 MNHEY, CDR2 SMNVEV (reference sequence). The CDR3 runs to 13 residues. Study-level results: There was a suggestion from the authors that each seasonal influenza vaccination recruits few new T cells.

Notes on this clonotype: The antigen remains unidentified.

The chain couples TRBV27 to TRBJ2-6; D ambiguous. The source material was PBMCs from blood, sampled roughly 48 days after vaccination. The sequence was obtained from a man aged 50 to 59 who received an inactivated influenza vaccine. Here the CDR3 DNA reads TGTGCCAGCAGGGACCACAGGGCCAACGTCCTGACTTTC. As protein: CASRDHRANVLTF.